This T cell receptor beta chain was recorded in a study of response to subunit inactivated influenza vaccine. General observations from the study: Authors suggested seasonal influenza vaccinations each recruit few new T cells.

Losses at the gene ends were 3 bases for V and 6 bases for J; bases not matched to a gene: 11. Germline V CDR1 and CDR2: DFQATT, SNEGSKA (reference sequence). The CDR3 extends over 15 amino acids. Comments on this clonotype: No antigen is known for it.

From the RT-PCR reads, TCRdb called clonotypes with MiXCR, one entry per CDR3 protein. The data show around 750,000 distinct CDR3 sequences, 21% seen once. The sequence was obtained from a man aged 45-65 years who received an inactivated influenza vaccine. The sequenced sample was PBMCs from blood, obtained around 5 days after vaccination. The chain employs TRBV20-1 and TRBJ2-4, with 7 bases that match TRBD2. CDR3 in DNA: TGCAGTGCTAGGATCCCAACTAGCGCCGTAAACATTCAGTACTTC. Its translation: CSARIPTSAVNIQYF.